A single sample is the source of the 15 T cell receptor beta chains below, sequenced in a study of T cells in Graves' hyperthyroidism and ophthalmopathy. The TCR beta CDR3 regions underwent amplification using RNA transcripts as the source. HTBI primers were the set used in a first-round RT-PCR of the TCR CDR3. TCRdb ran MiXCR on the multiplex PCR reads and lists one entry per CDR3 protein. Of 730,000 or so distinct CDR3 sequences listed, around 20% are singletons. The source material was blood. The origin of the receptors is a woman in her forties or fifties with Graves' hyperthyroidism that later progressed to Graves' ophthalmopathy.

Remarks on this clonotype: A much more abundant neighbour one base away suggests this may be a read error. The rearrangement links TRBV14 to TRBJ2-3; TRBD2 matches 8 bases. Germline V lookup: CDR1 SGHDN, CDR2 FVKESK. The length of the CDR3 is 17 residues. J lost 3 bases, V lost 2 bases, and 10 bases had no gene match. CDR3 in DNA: TGTGCCAGCAGCCAAACCTTCTACGGGGGGGTGACAGATACGCAGTATTTT. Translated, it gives CASSQTFYGGVTDTQYF.

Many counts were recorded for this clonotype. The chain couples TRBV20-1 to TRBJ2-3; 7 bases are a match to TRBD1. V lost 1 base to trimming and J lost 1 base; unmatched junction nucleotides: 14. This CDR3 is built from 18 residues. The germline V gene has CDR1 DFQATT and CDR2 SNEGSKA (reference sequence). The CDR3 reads CSARGSSPGTARTDTQYF. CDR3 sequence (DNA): TGCAGTGCTAGAGGATCCTCTCCCGGGACAGCGCGCACAGATACGCAGTATTTT.

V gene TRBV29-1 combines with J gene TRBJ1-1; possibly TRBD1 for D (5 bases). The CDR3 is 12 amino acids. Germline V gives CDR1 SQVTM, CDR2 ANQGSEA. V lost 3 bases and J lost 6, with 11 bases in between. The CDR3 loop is CSVDGAIPEAFF. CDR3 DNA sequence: TGCAGCGTTGACGGGGCGATACCTGAAGCTTTCTTT.

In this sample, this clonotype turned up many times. The CDR3 bases are TGTGCCAGCAGCTGGCTGGACAGTATGAACACTGAAGCTTTCTTT. This translates into CASSWLDSMNTEAFF. The J gene is TRBJ1-1, the V gene TRBV11-2; possibly TRBD1 for D (6 bases). CDR1 and CDR2 (germline): SGHAT, FQNNGV. The CDR3 extends over 15 amino acids. V was pared by 4 bases and J by 0 bases, with 12 bases between.

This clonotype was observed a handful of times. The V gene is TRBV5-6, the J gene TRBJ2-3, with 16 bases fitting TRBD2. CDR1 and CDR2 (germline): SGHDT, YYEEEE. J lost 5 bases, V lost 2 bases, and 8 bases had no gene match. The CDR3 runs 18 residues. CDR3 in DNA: TGTGCCAGCAGCTTTAGTCCGGGACTAGCGGGGGGGATAGATACGCAGTATTTT. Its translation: CASSFSPGLAGGIDTQYF.

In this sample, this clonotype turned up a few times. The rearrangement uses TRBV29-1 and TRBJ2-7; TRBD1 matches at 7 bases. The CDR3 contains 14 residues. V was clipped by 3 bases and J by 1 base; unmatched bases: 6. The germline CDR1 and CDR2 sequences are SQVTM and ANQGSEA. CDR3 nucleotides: TGCAGCGTTGAGATAAGGGACAGATCCTACGAGCAGTACTTC. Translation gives CSVEIRDRSYEQYF.

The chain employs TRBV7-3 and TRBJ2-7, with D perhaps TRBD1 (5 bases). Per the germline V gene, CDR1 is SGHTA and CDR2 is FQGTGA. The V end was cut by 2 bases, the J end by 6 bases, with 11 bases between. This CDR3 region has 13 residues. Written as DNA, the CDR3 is TGTGCCAGCAGCTTAGCGCCAGGGCCCGAGCAGTACTTC. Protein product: CASSLAPGPEQYF. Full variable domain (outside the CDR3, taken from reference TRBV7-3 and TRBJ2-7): GAGVSQTPSNKVTEKGKYVELRCDPISGHTALYWYRQSLGQGPEFLIYFQGTGAADDSGLPNDRFFAVRPEGSVSTLKIQRTERGDSAVYLCASSLAPGPEQYFGPGTRLTVT.

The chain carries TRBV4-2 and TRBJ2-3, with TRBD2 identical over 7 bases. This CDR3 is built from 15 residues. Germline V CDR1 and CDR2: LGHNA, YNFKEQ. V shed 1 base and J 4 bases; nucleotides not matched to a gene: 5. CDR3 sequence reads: CASSQVGTNSDTQYF. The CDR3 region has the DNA TGTGCCAGCAGCCAAGTAGGGACTAATTCAGATACGCAGTATTTT.

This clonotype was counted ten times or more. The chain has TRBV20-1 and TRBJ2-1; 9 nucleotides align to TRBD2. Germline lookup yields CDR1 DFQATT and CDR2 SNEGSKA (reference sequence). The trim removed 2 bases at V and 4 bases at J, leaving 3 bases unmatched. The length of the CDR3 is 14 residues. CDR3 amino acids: CSARKRGAYNEQFF. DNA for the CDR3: TGCAGTGCTAGAAAGCGGGGGGCTTACAATGAGCAGTTCTTC.

CDR3 bases: TGTGCCAGCAGAACCACAGGGTTCCGCAATTCACCCCTCCACTTT. This translates into CASRTTGFRNSPLHF. The chain has TRBV27 and TRBJ1-6, with TRBD1 as a possible D gene (6 bases). Trimming pared 6 bases from V and 7 bases from J, leaving 16 bases between. Germline-derived CDR1 and CDR2 are MNHEY and SMNVEV (reference sequence). CDR3 length: 15 amino acids.

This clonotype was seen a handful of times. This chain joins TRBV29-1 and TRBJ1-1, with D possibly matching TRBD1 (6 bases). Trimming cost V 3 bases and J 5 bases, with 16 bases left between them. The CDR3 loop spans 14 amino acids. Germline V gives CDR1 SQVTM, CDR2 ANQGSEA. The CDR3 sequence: CSVDPTGRVTEAFF. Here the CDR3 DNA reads TGCAGCGTTGACCCCACAGGGAGGGTGACTGAAGCTTTCTTT. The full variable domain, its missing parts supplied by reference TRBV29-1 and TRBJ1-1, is SAVISQKPSRDICQRGTSLTIQCQVDSQVTMMFWYRQQPGQSLTLIATANQGSEATYESGFVIDKFPISRPNLTFSTLTVSNMSPEDSSIYLCSVDPTGRVTEAFFGQGTRLTVV.

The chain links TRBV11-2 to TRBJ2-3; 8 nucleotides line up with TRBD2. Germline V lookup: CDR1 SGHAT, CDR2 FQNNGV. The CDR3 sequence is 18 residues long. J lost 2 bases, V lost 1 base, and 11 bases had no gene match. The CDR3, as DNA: TGTGCCAGCAGCTTAGGTCGGCAGCGGGGGACCTACACAGATACGCAGTATTTT. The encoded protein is CASSLGRQRGTYTDTQYF.

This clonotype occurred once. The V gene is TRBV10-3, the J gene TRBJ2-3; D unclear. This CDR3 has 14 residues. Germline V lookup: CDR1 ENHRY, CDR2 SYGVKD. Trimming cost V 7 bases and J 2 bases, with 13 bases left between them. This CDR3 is CAITSYGDTDTQYF. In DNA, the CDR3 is TGTGCCATCACTAGTTACGGAGACACAGATACGCAGTATTTT.

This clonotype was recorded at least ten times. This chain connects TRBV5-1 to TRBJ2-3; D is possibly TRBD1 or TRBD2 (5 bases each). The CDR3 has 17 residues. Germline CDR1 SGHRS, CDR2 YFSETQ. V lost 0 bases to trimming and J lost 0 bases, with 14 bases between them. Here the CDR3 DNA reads TGCGCCAGCAGCTTGGACTTGTCGGGGCGAAGCACAGATACGCAGTATTTT. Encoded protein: CASSLDLSGRSTDTQYF.

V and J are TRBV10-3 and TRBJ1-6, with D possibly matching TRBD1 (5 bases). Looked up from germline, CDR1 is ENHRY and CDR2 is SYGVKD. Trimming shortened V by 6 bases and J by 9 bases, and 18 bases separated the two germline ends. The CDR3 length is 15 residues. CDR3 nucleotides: TGTGCCATCAGGGACGGACGGGGGGAGGGTTCACCCCTCCACTTT. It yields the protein CAIRDGRGEGSPLHF.